This T cell receptor (beta chain) was found in a study of cytomegalovirus exposure and HLA in healthy donors. Study-wide results and caveats: The investigators catalogued some 150 TCR beta chains as cytomegalovirus-associated. In an earlier analysis, about 87% or about 30%: the productive usage of most TCR beta V segments.

The PCR made use of 60 Vbeta and 13 Jbeta primers. Assay used: immunoSEQ multiplex PCR; TCRdb lists only in-frame clones, some missing. The sample contains roughly 180,000 clones, about 77% of which appear only once. Unmatched junction bases numbered 12, after V lost 2 bases and J lost 6 bases. Germline V CDR1 and CDR2: SGHRS, YFSETQ. The CDR3 length is 17 residues. In regard to this clone: Its target is unknown.

Sequences were obtained from PBMCs. This TCR came from a woman in her twenties or thirties in good health and CMV-seropositive. V and J are TRBV5-1 and TRBJ2-4, with TRBD1 matching over 9 bases. CDR3 loop: CASSFVPGQGLVNIQYF. The DNA of the CDR3 is TGCGCCAGCAGCTTCGTCCCGGGACAGGGATTAGTAAACATTCAGTACTTC.